Listed here is a single TCR beta chain. The antigen this receptor binds is unknown. One base away there is no much larger clone; base qualities are not given. The germline V and J ends show losses of 4 bases and 0 bases respectively, and no gene match explains 14 bases of the junction. From the cysteine through the phenylalanine, the CDR3 covers 19 amino acids. Only CDR3 DNA remains: 57 bases, in frame from the first base. As encoded in the germline V gene, CDR1 is SGHNT while CDR2 is YENEEA. The TCR beta CDR3 regions were amplified from the RNA transcripts. The TCR CDR3 was subjected to a first round of RT-PCR using the HTBI primer set and the Qiagen OneStep RT-PCR kit. Libraries were constructed in a second round of multiplex PCR, after which size selection and purification were carried out. Sequencing of the libraries was done on an Illumina HiSeq2000 using paired-end 100 bp reads. For the original study's pipeline: SOAPnuke was used to process the raw data, with reads discarded if the reads contained adapters or uncalled bases, had a mean Phred below 15, or lacked an exact constant-primer or identifier match. COPE v1.2.5 was used to merge the high-quality paired reads, and each unique nucleotide sequence was defined as a clonotype. MiTCR v1.1 was used to align clonotypes to the IMGT TRBV, TRBD and TRBJ reference segments. The analysis included only V-J combinations with a frequency above 0.0001, which together covered 98% to 99.2% of the repertoires. The TCS score was defined as the ratio of F50 (clonal expansion) to E x V (chaos), calculated using BLOSUM62-based TCRdist between CDR3 peptides within each V-J. Welch's t-statistics and random forest reduced roughly 540 V-J features to 13, which were used in a naive Bayes classifier (R e1071). TCRdb redid the processing of the public reads, applying fastp at Q25 and MiXCR, and retained in-frame beta chains. Each entry merges the rows of one CDR3 protein and shows their most common DNA and genes. The V and J calls follow TCRdb's processing rather than the paper's. In all, the sample holds 460,000 or so distinct CDR3 sequences, and 13% to 15% of those were seen once. The ten largest account for around 17% of the sample.

This entry comes from a study of T cells in Graves' hyperthyroidism and ophthalmopathy (dated by TCRdb to about 2019). With respect to the entire study: Peripheral blood samples were taken at the time of initial diagnosis, prior to any treatment. The study also compared thyroid tissue and blood T-cell repertoires from roughly six Graves' hyperthyroidism patients. The approximately 100 discovery patients were randomly split 7:3 into training and test sets. Prospective prediction of ophthalmopathy was tested in an independent validation cohort of 18 to 20 hyperthyroidism patients and some 17 patients who later progressed to ophthalmopathy. After sampling, hyperthyroidism patients received methimazole starting at 30 mg daily, and ophthalmopathy patients received high-dose intravenous methylprednisolone. The paper reports TCR Vbeta CDR3 sequencing of some 140 peripheral blood samples: 40 or so ophthalmopathy, fewer than 85 hyperthyroidism and some 17 progressor patients. To identify distinguishing TCR V-J signatures, a discovery cohort of roughly 100 patients was used, comprising 40 to 45 with Graves' ophthalmopathy and 57 with stable Graves' hyperthyroidism.

Findings and caveats that apply to the study as a whole: In validation, progression to ophthalmopathy was predicted by the model with roughly 71% sensitivity and 72.22% specificity, a median of roughly 6 months before onset. In cross-validation, a model built on a 13 V-J signature told ophthalmopathy apart from stable hyperthyroidism with approximately 90% sensitivity and 81% to 82% specificity, and in testing the same model reached 80%/75%. Most expanded thyroid clonotypes (frequency above 0.001) were also detected in blood, suggesting blood repertoires may reflect thyroid immune responses. No statistical method was used to set the sample size in advance, and investigators knew the group allocation.

A patient counted as having stable Graves' hyperthyroidism if no progression to ophthalmopathy occurred over 18 months of follow-up. Hyperthyroidism patients were newly diagnosed, with disease duration under 2 months, and aged 18 to 65 years. Exclusion was applied to patients with uncontrolled infections, other autoimmune diseases, pregnancy or lactation. Clinical symptoms, serum thyroxine and TRAb, thyroid ultrasound, and orbital computed tomography formed the basis for the diagnoses. PBMCs were separated from roughly 10 ml of fresh peripheral blood using Ficoll-Paque density gradient centrifugation. Total RNA was extracted with Trizol reagent, and quality was checked on an Agilent 2100 Bioanalyzer.

The sample consisted of blood. The chain employs TRBV11-3 and TRBJ2-1; 8 central nucleotides agree with TRBD1. The receptor was isolated from a woman aged 18-29 years with Graves' hyperthyroidism. The nucleotide sequence is given as TGTGCCAGCAGCTCCCCCCGCGGACAGGGTCTCAGCTCCTACAATGAGCAGTTCTTC. Its translation reads: CASSSPRGQGLSSYNEQFF.